This TCR beta chain was observed in a study of T cells in narcolepsy. Across the study: Donors had narcolepsy type 1 or type 2, or were healthy controls.

The assay was immunoSEQ multiplex PCR, and TCRdb's table has in-frame clones only and misses some. The repertoire holds some 30,000 clones, with 75% to 90% as singletons. Looked up from germline, CDR1 is MDHEN and CDR2 is SYDVKM. The CDR3 loop spans 15 amino acids. The V and J ends lost 3 bases and 10 bases, in that order; junction bases with no gene match: 8. Regarding this clone: The antigen is undetermined.

Study findings and constraints: Healthy controls reportedly lacked the autoreactive clonotypes serially found in patients' blood.

The sequenced sample was memory (CD45RA-) CD4+ T cells from blood. The TCR sequence derives from a human donor in good health. The V gene is TRBV28, the J gene TRBJ2-1, with 11 nucleotides matching TRBD2. CDR3 nucleotide sequence: TGTGCCAGCAGTTTTTCTAGCGGGGGGAGCGGGGAGCAGTTCTTC. Encoded protein: CASSFSSGGSGEQFF.